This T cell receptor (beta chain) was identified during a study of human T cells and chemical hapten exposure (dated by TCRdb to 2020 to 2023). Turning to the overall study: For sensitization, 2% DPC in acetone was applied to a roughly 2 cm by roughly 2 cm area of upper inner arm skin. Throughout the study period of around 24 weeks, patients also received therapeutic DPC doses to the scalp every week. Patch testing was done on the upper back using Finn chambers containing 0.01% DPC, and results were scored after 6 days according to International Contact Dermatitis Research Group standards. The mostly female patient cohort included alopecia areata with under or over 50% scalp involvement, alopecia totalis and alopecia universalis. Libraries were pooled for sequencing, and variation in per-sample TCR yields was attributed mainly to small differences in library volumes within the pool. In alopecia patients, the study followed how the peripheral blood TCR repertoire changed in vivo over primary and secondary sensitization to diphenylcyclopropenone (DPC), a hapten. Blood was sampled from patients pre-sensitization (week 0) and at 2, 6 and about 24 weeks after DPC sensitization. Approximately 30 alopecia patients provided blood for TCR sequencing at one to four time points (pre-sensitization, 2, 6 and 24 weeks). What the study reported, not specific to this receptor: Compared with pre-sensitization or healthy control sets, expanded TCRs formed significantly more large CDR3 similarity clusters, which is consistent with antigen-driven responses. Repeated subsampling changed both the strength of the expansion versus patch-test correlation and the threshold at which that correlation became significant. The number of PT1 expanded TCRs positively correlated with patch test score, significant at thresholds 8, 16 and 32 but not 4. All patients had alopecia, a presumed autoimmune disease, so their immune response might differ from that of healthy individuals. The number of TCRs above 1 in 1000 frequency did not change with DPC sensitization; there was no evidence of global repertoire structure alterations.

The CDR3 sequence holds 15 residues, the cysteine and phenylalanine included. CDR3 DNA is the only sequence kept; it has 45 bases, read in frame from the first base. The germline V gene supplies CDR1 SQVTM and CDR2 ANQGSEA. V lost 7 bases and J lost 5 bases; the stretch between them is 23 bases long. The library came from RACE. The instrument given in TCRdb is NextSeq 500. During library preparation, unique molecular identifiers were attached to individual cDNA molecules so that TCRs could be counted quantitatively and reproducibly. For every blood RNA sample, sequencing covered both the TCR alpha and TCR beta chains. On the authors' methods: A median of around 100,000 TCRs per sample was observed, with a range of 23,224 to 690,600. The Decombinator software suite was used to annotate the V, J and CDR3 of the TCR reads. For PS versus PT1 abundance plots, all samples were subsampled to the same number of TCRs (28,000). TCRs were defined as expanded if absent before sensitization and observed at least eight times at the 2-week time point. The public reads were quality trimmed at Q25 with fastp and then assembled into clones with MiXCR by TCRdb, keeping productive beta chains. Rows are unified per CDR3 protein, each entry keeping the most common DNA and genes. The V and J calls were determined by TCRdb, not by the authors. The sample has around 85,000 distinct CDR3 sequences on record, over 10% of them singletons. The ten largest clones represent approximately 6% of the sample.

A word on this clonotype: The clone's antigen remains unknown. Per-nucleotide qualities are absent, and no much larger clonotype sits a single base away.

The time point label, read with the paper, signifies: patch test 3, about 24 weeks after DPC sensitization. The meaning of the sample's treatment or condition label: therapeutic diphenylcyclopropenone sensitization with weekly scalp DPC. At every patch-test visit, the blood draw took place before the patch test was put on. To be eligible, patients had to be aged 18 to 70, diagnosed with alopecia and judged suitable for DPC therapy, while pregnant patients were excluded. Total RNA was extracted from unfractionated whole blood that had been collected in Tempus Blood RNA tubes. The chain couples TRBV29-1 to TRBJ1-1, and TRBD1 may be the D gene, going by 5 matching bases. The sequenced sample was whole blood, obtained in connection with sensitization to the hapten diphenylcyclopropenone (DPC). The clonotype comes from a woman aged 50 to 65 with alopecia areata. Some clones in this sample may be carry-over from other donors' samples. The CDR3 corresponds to CSAGSRAGIGTEAFF. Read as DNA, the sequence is TGCAGCGCCGGAAGCAGGGCAGGGATTGGTACTGAAGCTTTCTTT.